These 21 T cell receptor beta chains share one sample of origin, sequenced in a study of vaccination and CD4 T cells after COVID-19. Stated treatment: approximately nine-day PBMC culture with coronavirus spike peptide pools or control peptides (ViraFEST assay). CD4+ T lymphocytes from the unexposed donor were collected before the COVID-19 pandemic (2011-2018). These receptors' antigens are unknown. The assay that was used to sequence DNA from cultured CD4+ T cells was the Oncomine TCR Beta short-read assay. From cultured CD4+ T cells, genomic DNA was extracted. TCRdb called the PCR reads again in MiXCR, with one record for every CDR3 protein. The sample lists 6,000 to 8,500 distinct CDR3 sequences; approximately 33% were seen once. The sample comprised CD4+ T cells from blood, cultured in vitro. Every receptor here comes from a human donor in good health.

The chain has TRBV5-3 and TRBJ2-7; D may be TRBD1 (6 bases). TRBV5-3 is annotated as an ORF whose role is uncertain. With 4 bases removed from V and 9 bases from J, the gap between germline ends came to 14 bases. The CDR3 has 12 residues. CDR3 sequence (DNA): TGTGCCAGAAGCCGACCGAGGGGGAGGCAGTACTTC. As protein: CARSRPRGRQYF.

The V and J genes are TRBV21-1 and TRBJ2-3; the D call TRBD1 from the table was never checked on the DNA. TRBV21-1 is a recognized pseudogene. The CDR3 length is 15 residues. CDR3 bases: TGTGCCAGCAGCAAAGGTACGGGGGGGCTCGGTCCGCAGTATTTT. Its translation: CASSKGTGGLGPQYF.

Written as DNA, the CDR3 is TGTGCCAGCAGTGGGAGGGGGGGCGCGAGCACAGATACGCAGTATTTT. Translated, it gives CASSGRGGASTDTQYF. The chain couples TRBV28 to TRBJ2-3, with TRBD2 as a possible D gene (7 bases). Looked up from germline, CDR1 is MDHEN and CDR2 is SYDVKM. Trimming took off 5 bases at V and 0 bases at J, with 15 bases between the two ends. This CDR3 region has 16 residues. Combining the CDR3 with reference TRBV28 and TRBJ2-3 gives the whole variable domain DVKVTQSSRYLVKRTGEKVFLECVQDMDHENMFWYRQDPGLGLRLIYFSYDVKMKEKGDIPEGYSVSREKKERFSLILESASTNQTSMYLCASSGRGGASTDTQYFGPGTRLTVL.

The V call is TRBV28, the J call TRBJ1-1; 7 nucleotides align to TRBD1. Germline V gene lookup returns CDR1 MDHEN and CDR2 SYDVKM. The CDR3 runs to 14 residues. The V segment lost 3 bases and the J segment 6 bases; nucleotides outside the gene matches: 7. This CDR3 reads CASSFLRDRPEAFF. The CDR3 nucleotides are TGTGCCAGCAGTTTCCTAAGGGACAGACCTGAAGCTTTCTTT.

This clonotype was found a few times. Here the CDR3 DNA reads TGTGCCAGCAGTCAACGTAGGACAGGGGGCAGCTATGGCTACACCTTC. It codes for CASSQRRTGGSYGYTF. The rearrangement links TRBV6-1 to TRBJ1-2; 11 bases align to TRBD1. Trimming at V came to 5 bases and at J to 4 bases, leaving 9 bases not matched to a gene. The CDR3 has 16 residues. Germline lookup yields CDR1 MNHNS and CDR2 SASEGT.

This clonotype was seen a few times. The chain carries TRBV10-3 and TRBJ1-2, with D unresolved. Per the germline V gene, CDR1 is ENHRY and CDR2 is SYGVKD. Deletions cut 3 bases from V and 2 bases from J, with 4 bases between. This CDR3 spans 12 amino acids. The CDR3 DNA reads TGTGCCATCAGTGATATCAACTATGGCTACACCTTC. Translated: CAISDINYGYTF.

The chain uses TRBV2 and TRBJ2-5; 8 nucleotides agree with TRBD1. The V gene end was trimmed by 6 bases and the J gene end by 4 bases; junction bases not matched to a gene: 4. Germline CDR1 reads SNHLY; CDR2 reads FYNNEI. This CDR3 spans 13 amino acids. CDR3 sequence: CASRETGGETQYF. CDR3 nucleotides: TGTGCCAGCAGGGAAACAGGGGGAGAGACCCAGTACTTC. Drawing the rest from reference TRBV2 and TRBJ2-5, the complete variable domain is EPEVTQTPSHQVTQMGQEVILRCVPISNHLYFYWYRQILGQKVEFLVSFYNNEISEKSEIFDDQFSVERPDGSNFTLKIRSTKLEDSAMYFCASRETGGETQYFGPGTRLLVL.

This chain connects TRBV6-1 to TRBJ2-7; D might be TRBD2 (5 bases). Germline V gives CDR1 MNHNS, CDR2 SASEGT. The CDR3 length is 15 residues. Trimming took off 3 bases at V and 3 bases at J, with 15 bases between the two ends. The CDR3 loop is CASSDNPPGDYEQYF. In nucleotides, the CDR3 is TGTGCCAGCAGTGACAACCCCCCCGGGGACTACGAGCAGTACTTC.

This clonotype was counted a single time. This sequence joins TRBV5-1 and TRBJ1-2, with 9 bases fitting TRBD1. The CDR3 length is 16 residues. Germline trimming cut 4 bases from V and 2 bases from J; bases unmatched to any gene: 9. Germline CDR1 and CDR2: SGHRS and YFSETQ. CDR3 nucleotides: TGCGCCAGCAGCAACGAACCGGGACAGGGAAACTATGGCTACACCTTC. It encodes CASSNEPGQGNYGYTF.

This chain joins TRBV6-2 or TRBV6-3 and TRBJ2-7; D is uncertain. The CDR3 totals 16 residues. The V end was cut by 0 bases, the J end by 2 bases, with 14 bases between. From germline, CDR1 is MNHEY and CDR2 SVGEGT. The CDR3 is CASSYSIPRRTYEQYF. The CDR3 DNA reads TGTGCCAGCAGTTACTCGATCCCCCGGCGGACCTACGAGCAGTACTTC.

The chain combines TRBV28 with TRBJ1-2, with a tentative D call TRBD1 (5 bases). The CDR3 consists of 16 residues. V was cut by 8 bases and J by 0 bases, with 19 bases left in between. The germline gives CDR1 MDHEN, CDR2 SYDVKM. The CDR3 loop is CASALEGLEANYGYTF. The DNA of the CDR3 is TGTGCCAGCGCCTTGGAGGGGCTTGAAGCTAACTATGGCTACACCTTC.

The V and J genes are TRBV6-2 or TRBV6-3 and TRBJ2-7; D call uncertain. V was cut by 2 bases and J by 2 bases, with 13 bases left in between. The CDR3 is 15 residues long. From germline, CDR1 is MNHEY and CDR2 SVGEGT. Written as DNA, the CDR3 is TGTGCCAGCAGTTACGCAGCAGATGGGGCCTACGAGCAGTACTTC. It is translated as CASSYAADGAYEQYF.

The gene calls are TRBV27 and TRBJ2-5; D may correspond to TRBD1 or TRBD2 (5 bases each). The CDR3 consists of 17 residues. Looked up from germline, CDR1 is MNHEY and CDR2 is SMNVEV (reference sequence). With 7 bases removed from V and 5 bases from J, the gap between germline ends came to 26 bases. The CDR3 here is CASMRFGTDPNRETQYF. Written as DNA, the CDR3 is TGTGCCAGCATGAGATTTGGGACGGACCCAAATAGGGAGACCCAGTACTTC.

This chain connects TRBV6-4 to TRBJ2-1, with D maybe TRBD2 (5 bases). This CDR3 contains 15 residues. Looked up from germline, CDR1 is MRHNA and CDR2 is SNTAGT. Trimming shortened V by 1 base and J by 5 bases, and 12 bases separated the two germline ends. The CDR3 sequence: CASSDLATSDNEQFF. The CDR3 DNA reads as TGTGCCAGCAGTGACTTGGCTACTAGTGACAATGAGCAGTTCTTC.

The chain uses TRBV10-3 and TRBJ2-7; 9 bases are shared with TRBD1. In germline, CDR1 is ENHRY, CDR2 SYGVKD. This CDR3 spans 14 amino acids. Unmatched junction bases numbered 9, after V lost 6 bases and J lost 6 bases. This chain's CDR3 is CAIRGDRAIFEQYF. CDR3 in DNA: TGTGCCATCAGGGGGGACAGGGCAATTTTCGAGCAGTACTTC.

This clonotype was seen a few times. V usage is TRBV6-1 and J usage is TRBJ1-1; D is uncertain. Deletions cut 6 bases from V and 4 bases from J, with 15 bases between. This CDR3 is 14 amino acids long. Germline CDR1 reads MNHNS; CDR2 reads SASEGT. CDR3 nucleotides: TGTGCCAGCAGCCGGGTCGGGCCCCCCACTGAAGCTTTCTTT. Encoded protein: CASSRVGPPTEAFF.

The J gene is TRBJ2-7, the V gene TRBV7-2, with 12 bases aligning to TRBD2. Looked up from germline, CDR1 is SGHTA and CDR2 is FQGNSA. J gave up 3 bases and V 1 base, and 1 base lay outside the gene matches. This CDR3 contains 15 residues. The CDR3 DNA reads as TGTGCCAGCAGCTTAGGACTAGCGGGGGACTACGAGCAGTACTTC. It translates to CASSLGLAGDYEQYF. The whole variable domain, remainder taken from reference TRBV7-2 and TRBJ2-7, is GAGVSQSPSNKVTEKGKDVELRCDPISGHTALYWYRQSLGQGLEFLIYFQGNSAPDKSGLPSDRFSAERTGGSVSTLTIQRTQQEDSAVYLCASSLGLAGDYEQYFGPGTRLTVT.

This clonotype was observed a handful of times. The chain has TRBV7-2 and TRBJ1-2, with a weak D call TRBD1 (6 bases). The CDR3 runs to 17 residues. Per germline, CDR1 SGHTA and CDR2 FQGNSA. The ends were cut back, 1 base at V and 3 bases at J, with 18 bases in the middle. For the CDR3, the DNA is TGTGCCAGCAGCTTAGAGTGGCAGGGGAGCTTGGACTATGGCTACACCTTC. This translates into CASSLEWQGSLDYGYTF. The full variable domain, in which reference TRBV7-2 and TRBJ1-2 provide the parts outside the CDR3, is GAGVSQSPSNKVTEKGKDVELRCDPISGHTALYWYRQSLGQGLEFLIYFQGNSAPDKSGLPSDRFSAERTGGSVSTLTIQRTQQEDSAVYLCASSLEWQGSLDYGYTFGSGTRLTVV.

V is TRBV20-1 and J is TRBJ2-7; TRBD2 aligns across 10 bases. The ends lost 6 bases at V and 3 bases at J; junction bases unmatched: 14. Germline CDR1 reads DFQATT; CDR2 reads SNEGSKA (reference sequence). The CDR3 covers 16 residues. CDR3 nucleotide sequence: TGCAGTGCGGACGCCGCACTAGCGGGATGGGACTACGAGCAGTACTTC. It specifies CSADAALAGWDYEQYF.

The chain has TRBV6-1 and TRBJ1-5, with TRBD1 matching over 7 bases. V dropped 6 bases and J dropped 4; count of bases not matched to a gene: 12. Germline V gene data show CDR1 as MNHNS and CDR2 as SASEGT. The CDR3 is 16 amino acids. The CDR3 coding sequence is TGTGCCAGCAGGGTTGGGACGGGACAGTCTAATCAGCCCCAGCATTTT. It translates to CASRVGTGQSNQPQHF.

The V call is TRBV20-1, the J call TRBJ2-1, with 7 bases identical to TRBD2. V lost 1 base, J lost 2 bases, and 8 bases stayed unmatched. There are 16 residues in the CDR3. CDR1 is DFQATT, CDR2 SNEGSKA, per germline (reference sequence). CDR3 loop: CSARGGRADAYNEQFF. The CDR3 DNA sequence: TGCAGTGCTAGAGGGGGGAGGGCCGATGCCTACAATGAGCAGTTCTTC.